The rows below give T cell receptor beta chains drawn from one sample of a study of shared clonotypes between healthy human individuals. Assay used: immunoSEQ multiplex PCR; TCRdb lists only in-frame clones, some missing. The sample carries about 2.1 million clones, 80% to 95% recorded once. The sample consisted of naive CD8+ T cells from PBMCs. Receptors originate from a man aged 18 to 35 in good health. Some clones in this sample may be carry-over from other donors' samples. The CDR3 runs from the conserved cysteine through the conserved F or W. D genes are given only for firm matches.

>NA|TRBJ2-3|TRBV29-1
CSVVWGAGARTDTQYF
TGCAGCGTTGTGTGGGGGGCGGGGGCCCGCACAGATACGCAGTATTTT
>TRBD2|TRBJ2-1|TRBV4-3
CASSQDPSGSGSSNEQFF
TGCGCCAGCAGCCAAGACCCCTCCGGGAGCGGGAGTAGCAATGAGCAGTTCTTC
>TRBD1|TRBJ1-2|TRBV10-3
CAISVGTGQGYTF
TGTGCCATCAGTGTAGGGACAGGTCAAGGCTACACCTTC
>NA|TRBJ2-1|TRBV7-9
CASTGQLAYNEQFF
TGTGCCAGCACCGGGCAACTAGCTTACAATGAGCAGTTCTTC
>NA|TRBJ1-5|TRBV28
CASSSSGGSNQPQHF
TGTGCCAGCAGTTCGTCGGGCGGCAGCAATCAGCCCCAGCATTTT
>NA|TRBJ1-1|TRBV11-3
CASSSRTKQGEWTEAFF
TGTGCCAGCAGCTCGAGAACGAAACAGGGAGAATGGACTGAAGCTTTCTTT
>NA|TRBJ1-3|TRBV7-9
CASSAAGNKNTIYF
TGTGCCAGCAGCGCCGCCGGGAATAAAAACACCATATATTTT
>NA|TRBJ1-1|TRBV27
CASRITAGGTEAFF
TGTGCCAGCAGGATAACGGCAGGTGGCACTGAAGCTTTCTTT
>TRBD1|TRBJ2-1|TRBV5-1
CASSGDRLSYNEQFF
TGCGCCAGCAGCGGGGACAGACTCTCATACAATGAGCAGTTCTTC
>NA|TRBJ2-5|TRBV4-1
CASSPKDLQETQYF
TGCGCCAGCAGCCCCAAAGACCTCCAAGAGACCCAGTACTTC
>TRBD2|TRBJ2-3|TRBV10-3
CATIAGGTDTQYF
TGTGCCACCATAGCGGGAGGGACCGATACGCAGTATTTT
>TRBD1|TRBJ2-7|TRBV14
CASSQRGGRGRGQAYEQYF
TGTGCCAGCAGCCAGAGGGGTGGCAGGGGGCGCGGTCAAGCCTACGAGCAGTACTTC